This is a list of T cell receptor beta chains from one sample in a study of cytomegalovirus exposure and HLA in healthy donors. Generated by immunoSEQ multiplex PCR, the TCRdb table keeps only in-frame clones and is missing some. The table lists some 120,000 clones, roughly 80% of them singletons. The material sequenced was PBMCs. Receptors were obtained from a man aged 18 to 29 in good health and CMV-seronegative. The CDR3 runs from the conserved cysteine through the conserved F or W. The D gene is left open where the match is weak. Clone size, where shown, is once, few, many, or a class for clones that have expanded.

V gene	J gene	clone size	D gene	CDR3 protein	CDR3 DNA
TRBV7-3	TRBJ2-3	NA	NA	CASSFGGSTDTQYF	TGTGCCAGCAGCTTCGGGGGAAGCACAGATACGCAGTATTTT
TRBV18	TRBJ2-3	NA	NA	CASSPPYPVTDTQYF	TGTGCCAGCTCACCACCGTACCCAGTCACAGATACGCAGTATTTT
TRBV9	TRBJ2-5	NA	NA	CASSPEDSKETQYF	TGTGCCAGCAGCCCGGAGGACAGTAAAGAGACCCAGTACTTC
TRBV15	TRBJ1-1	few	NA	CATSSPSGVGNTEAFF	TGTGCCACCAGCAGCCCCTCAGGGGTAGGGAACACTGAAGCTTTCTTT
TRBV7-9	TRBJ2-1	NA	NA	CASSGTSEAEQFF	TGTGCCAGCAGCGGTACCTCAGAGGCTGAGCAGTTCTTC
TRBV5-1	TRBJ1-4	NA	NA	CASSLKAGTNEKLFF	TGCGCCAGCAGCTTGAAGGCAGGAACTAATGAAAAACTGTTTTTT
TRBV25-1	TRBJ2-2	NA	TRBD1	CASSDLGQGNTGELFF	TGTGCCAGCAGTGATCTGGGACAGGGAAACACCGGGGAGCTGTTTTTT
TRBV19	TRBJ2-2	NA	TRBD1	CASRPAGQGTGELFF	TGTGCCAGTAGACCTGCGGGACAGGGTACCGGGGAGCTGTTTTTT
TRBV11-1	TRBJ1-1	NA	TRBD1	CASSDRQGGKNTEAFF	TGTGCCAGCAGCGACCGACAGGGTGGAAAGAACACTGAAGCTTTCTTT
TRBV7-9	TRBJ1-2	NA	NA	CASSLARPVYGYTF	TGTGCCAGCAGCTTAGCGAGGCCTGTTTATGGCTACACCTTC
TRBV7-9	TRBJ2-7	NA	TRBD1	CASSLQRGQGGVIEQYF	TGTGCCAGCAGCTTACAACGGGGACAGGGGGGAGTTATCGAGCAGTACTTC
TRBV5-4	TRBJ2-5	NA	TRBD1	CASSLGQGGETQYF	TGTGCCAGCAGCCTGGGACAGGGTGGGGAGACCCAGTACTTC
TRBV15	TRBJ2-3	once	TRBD2	CATSRDENSGGVYTDTQYF	TGTGCCACCAGCAGAGATGAGAATAGCGGGGGGGTTTACACAGATACGCAGTATTTT
TRBV29-1	TRBJ2-2	NA	NA	CSVGAGSGTGELFF	TGCAGCGTTGGAGCCGGGAGCGGCACCGGGGAGCTGTTTTTT
TRBV5-4	TRBJ1-1	once	NA	CASSRGGRGTEAFF	TGTGCCAGCAGCCGGGGGGGAAGGGGGACTGAAGCTTTCTTT
TRBV18	TRBJ2-5	NA	NA	CASSPPQLAGETQYF	TGTGCCAGCTCACCACCGCAACTAGCCGGCGAGACCCAGTACTTC
TRBV19	TRBJ2-3	NA	TRBD2	CASKLGTSGGTPRDTQYF	TGTGCCAGCAAGCTCGGGACTAGCGGGGGGACTCCGCGAGATACGCAGTATTTT